A selection of T cell receptor beta chains follows, all from one sample in a study of T cells expressing NK-cell markers. Following a re-call of the 5' RACE reads, TCRdb has one entry per CDR3 protein and lacks DNA. This repertoire includes 300,000 to 500,000 distinct CDR3 sequences. Sequenced: blood T cells: a sorted CD56 or NKG2C T cell subset, CD4+ or CD8+ T cells, or bulk PBMC T cells (not recorded which). These receptors were obtained from a woman aged 50 to 65 in good health. The CDR3 runs from the conserved cysteine through the conserved F or W.

v_call	j_call	cdr3_aa
TRBV7-9	TRBJ2-5	CASGDRAESGETQYF
TRBV7-8	TRBJ2-5	CASSSTGAETQYF
TRBV20-1	TRBJ2-2	CSATGQHNTGELFF
TRBV11-2	TRBJ1-1	CASSLGGLIAEAFF
TRBV24-1	TRBJ2-1	CATSNTRTSGRASSYNEQFF
TRBV20-1	TRBJ2-5	CSASRIASGSQETQYF
TRBV6-5	TRBJ2-1	CASSSISGSNEQFF
TRBV5-1	TRBJ2-1	CASSPDRGGGAPSNEQFF
TRBV5-1	TRBJ2-3	CASSLGKTQYF
TRBV5-1	TRBJ2-5	CASSLTAREGETQYF
TRBV7-6	TRBJ2-5	CASSLGDPGWETQYF
TRBV7-9	TRBJ1-5	CASSSGNQPQHF
TRBV7-9	TRBJ1-1	CASSHAGRVRNTEAFF
TRBV7-9	TRBJ2-1	CASSFLGLAGSYNEQFF
TRBV9	TRBJ2-7	CASSVEGGREYYEQYF
TRBV2	TRBJ1-1	CASSQGSGTEAFF
TRBV7-3	TRBJ2-1	CASSSRGIDNEQFF
TRBV4-1	TRBJ1-2	CASSQVAQGWCTF
TRBV6-5	TRBJ2-5	CASSPLGLAGEETQYF
TRBV30	TRBJ1-2	CAWERGLGYTF
TRBV3-1	TRBJ1-6	CASSQPQGINSPLHF
TRBV7-8	TRBJ2-1	CASSSGPRGQFF
TRBV5-1	TRBJ2-5	CASSREAEETQYF
TRBV28	TRBJ1-6	CASTGGSPLHF
TRBV25-1	TRBJ2-6	CASSESVSGANVLTF
TRBV5-1	TRBJ2-1	CASSFSGSYLNEQFF
TRBV10-3	TRBJ2-1	CAISEASGRSVYEQFF
TRBV5-1	TRBJ1-1	CASSSDIRDTREAFF
TRBV12-3/TRBV12-4	TRBJ1-1	CASSFRGGVYTEAFF
TRBV21-1	TRBJ2-6	CASSKETGGSSGANVLTF
TRBV11-2	TRBJ2-1	CASSIWDSTADEQFF
TRBV24-1	TRBJ2-2	CATSDFGTSAGELFF
TRBV12-3/TRBV12-4	TRBJ1-3	CASRGSRSPVTGNTIYF
TRBV20-1	TRBJ2-7	CSATGTAIYEQYF
TRBV29-1	TRBJ2-5	CSVAYSETQYF
TRBV27	TRBJ2-7	CASAPRPSSYEQYF
TRBV29-1	TRBJ2-7	CSVDSWDTYEQYF
TRBV5-1	TRBJ2-5	CASSLQLQGGETQYF
TRBV3-1	TRBJ2-1	CASNQRRGLQYNEQFF
TRBV12-3/TRBV12-4	TRBJ2-1	CASIPTNIQYNEQFF
TRBV29-1	TRBJ1-2	CSVYTGINYGYTF
TRBV4-1	TRBJ1-4	CASSQDRLLGEKLFF
TRBV12-3/TRBV12-4	TRBJ1-5	CASKLTGQSNQPQHF
TRBV5-1	TRBJ2-2	CASKGQRSQANTGELFF
TRBV29-1	TRBJ2-5	CSVRVGETQYF
TRBV7-9	TRBJ2-5	CASSLLAGVLETQYF
TRBV7-3	TRBJ2-7	CASSLLGRYEQYF
TRBV5-5	TRBJ2-3	CASSPEPGPLDTQYF
TRBV28	TRBJ1-3	CASSPPALFNTIYF
TRBV6-1	TRBJ2-1	CASSVTAETYNEQFF
TRBV4-1	TRBJ2-2	CASEGAPGELFF
TRBV12-3/TRBV12-4	TRBJ2-2	CASILRGGVNTGELFF
TRBV29-1	TRBJ1-1	CSADQGSAEAFF